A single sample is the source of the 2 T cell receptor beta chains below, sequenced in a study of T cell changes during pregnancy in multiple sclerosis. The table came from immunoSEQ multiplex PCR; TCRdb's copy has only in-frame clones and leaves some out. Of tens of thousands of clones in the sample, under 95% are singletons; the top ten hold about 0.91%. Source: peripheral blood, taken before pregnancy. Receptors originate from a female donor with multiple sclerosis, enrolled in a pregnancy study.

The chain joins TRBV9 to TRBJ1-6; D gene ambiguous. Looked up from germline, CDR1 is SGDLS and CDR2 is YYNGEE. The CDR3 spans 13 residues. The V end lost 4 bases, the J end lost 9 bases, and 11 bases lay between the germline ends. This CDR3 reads CASSYDGSSPLHF. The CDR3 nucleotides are TGTGCCAGCAGCTACGATGGGAGTTCACCCCTCCACTTT.

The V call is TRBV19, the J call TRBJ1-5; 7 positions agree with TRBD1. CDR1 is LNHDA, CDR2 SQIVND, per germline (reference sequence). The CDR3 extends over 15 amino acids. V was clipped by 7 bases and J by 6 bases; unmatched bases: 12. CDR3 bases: TGTGCCAGTATGGACGGTAAGGGGGCCAGTCAGCCCCAGCATTTT. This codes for CASMDGKGASQPQHF.